The 27 T cell receptor beta chains listed next were all sequenced from one sample in a study of memory CD4+ T cells and cytomegalovirus serostatus. Single viable CD3+CD4+CD8-CD45RO+ cells were sorted as the memory CD4+ T cells. Sequencing used immunoSEQ multiplex PCR; TCRdb keeps in-frame clones, though not all of them. The sample contains some 27,000 clones, roughly 80% of which appear only once. Sequencing used memory CD4+ T cells from blood. All receptors derive from an adult in good health and CMV-seronegative.

The chain couples TRBV18 to TRBJ2-2, with D unresolved. V lost 2 bases and J 5 bases, leaving 6 bases between the germline ends. This CDR3 spans 13 amino acids. CDR1 is KGHSH and CDR2 is LQKENI in the germline V gene. The CDR3 DNA sequence: TGTGCCAGCTCACCAATGGGGACCGGGGAGCTGTTTTTT. Protein product: CASSPMGTGELFF.

The chain uses TRBV6-5 and TRBJ2-1; TRBD1 might be the D (5 bases). Looked up from germline, CDR1 is MNHEY and CDR2 is SVGAGI. The CDR3 spans 15 residues. Trimming took off 6 bases at V and 7 bases at J, with 19 bases between the two ends. CDR3 DNA: TGTGCCAGCAGCCCCACAGGAGCCTTTCGGAATGAGCAGTTCTTC. Protein product: CASSPTGAFRNEQFF.

The chain employs TRBV9 and TRBJ2-2; D gene uncertain. Trimming cost V 0 bases and J 5 bases, with 2 bases left between them. CDR3 length: 12 amino acids. The germline V gene encodes CDR1 SGDLS and CDR2 YYNGEE. The CDR3 region is CASSVATGELFF. DNA of the CDR3: TGTGCCAGCAGCGTAGCTACCGGGGAGCTGTTTTTT.

This clone was detected once. The chain combines TRBV28 with TRBJ2-7; D may be TRBD2 (5 bases). This CDR3 contains 14 residues. Germline loops: CDR1 MDHEN, CDR2 SYDVKM. V was pared by 3 bases and J by 2 bases, with 11 bases between. The CDR3 reads CASSLGSPAYEQYF. The DNA for the CDR3 is TGTGCCAGCAGTTTGGGGAGCCCCGCCTACGAGCAGTACTTC. Together with reference TRBV28 and TRBJ2-7, the CDR3 gives the full variable domain: DVKVTQSSRYLVKRTGEKVFLECVQDMDHENMFWYRQDPGLGLRLIYFSYDVKMKEKGDIPEGYSVSREKKERFSLILESASTNQTSMYLCASSLGSPAYEQYFGPGTRLTVT.

This clone was observed a handful of times. V is TRBV18 and J is TRBJ1-1; maybe TRBD1 (5 bases). The germline gives CDR1 KGHSH, CDR2 LQKENI. CDR3 length: 15 residues. Trimming took off 3 bases at V and 1 base at J, with 12 bases between the two ends. CDR3 sequence: CASSPSGHRNTEAFF. Here the CDR3 DNA reads TGTGCCAGCTCACCGAGCGGACATCGGAACACTGAAGCTTTCTTT.

The rearrangement links TRBV11-2 to TRBJ2-1; unclear D gene. This CDR3 region has 12 residues. From germline, CDR1 is SGHAT and CDR2 FQNNGV. V was cut by 5 bases and J by 8 bases, with 10 bases left in between. The CDR3, as DNA: TGTGCCAGCAGCCTCACGAGCCATGAGCAGTTCTTC. The encoded protein is CASSLTSHEQFF.

This clone was seen a handful of times. This chain links TRBV29-1 with TRBJ2-5; D gene unclear. Germline CDR1 and CDR2: SQVTM and ANQGSEA. The CDR3 is 12 residues long. V shed 3 bases and J shed 4 bases, with 9 bases lying between them. CDR3 residues: CSVERTGETQYF. The CDR3 DNA reads TGCAGCGTTGAGAGGACGGGAGAGACCCAGTACTTC.

The table lists this clone with a count of one. CDR3: CAWSALDTFQETQYF. For the CDR3, the DNA is TGTGCCTGGAGTGCCTTGGACACATTCCAAGAGACCCAGTACTTC. This chain links TRBV30 with TRBJ2-5; the D gene is possibly TRBD1 (5 bases). V lost 1 base, J lost 1 base, and 13 bases lay in between. CDR1 and CDR2 from the germline V gene are GTSNPN and SVGIG (reference sequence). The length of the CDR3 is 15 residues.

This rearrangement joins TRBV27 to TRBJ2-7; TRBD1 aligns across 10 bases. J lost 6 bases, V lost 5 bases, and 7 bases had no gene match. The CDR3 spans 14 residues. CDR1 and CDR2 from the germline V gene are MNHEY and SMNVEV (reference sequence). CDR3 loop: CASSLRDRGREQYF. The CDR3 coding sequence is TGTGCCAGCAGTCTCCGGGACAGGGGTCGCGAGCAGTACTTC.

This rearrangement joins TRBV11-3 to TRBJ2-5; TRBD2 matches 9 bases. V trimming: 5 bases; J trimming: 5 bases; junction bases outside the gene matches: 9. Germline-derived CDR1 and CDR2 are SGHNT and YENEEA. The CDR3 spans 15 residues. CDR3 DNA sequence: TGTGCCAGCAGCCCGGGACTAGCCGTCTTCGAGACCCAGTACTTC. It is translated as CASSPGLAVFETQYF.

The J gene is TRBJ2-1, the V gene TRBV4-1, with TRBD2 identical over 11 bases. Germline lookup yields CDR1 MGHRA and CDR2 YSYEKL. This CDR3 has 16 amino acids. V lost 4 bases, J lost 7 bases, and 9 bases stayed unmatched. The CDR3 region is CASSPRRGLADNEQFF. The CDR3 DNA sequence: TGCGCCAGCAGCCCCAGAAGGGGACTAGCGGATAATGAGCAGTTCTTC.

This chain connects TRBV7-2 to TRBJ1-2, with TRBD1 identical over 10 bases. Germline assignment: CDR1 SGHTA and CDR2 FQGNSA. The junction had 3 bases not matched to a gene; V was cut back by 6 bases and J by 5 bases. The CDR3 consists of 13 residues. This CDR3 is CASSTGQGYGYTF. The CDR3 nucleotides read TGTGCCAGCAGTACGGGACAGGGGTATGGCTACACCTTC.

V usage is TRBV4-2 and J usage is TRBJ2-7; TRBD1 matches at 10 bases. The junction had 2 bases not matched to a gene; V was cut back by 1 base and J by 2 bases. Germline CDR1 is LGHNA and CDR2 is YNFKEQ. The CDR3 is 15 residues long. DNA for the CDR3: TGTGCCAGCAGCCAAGGAGGACAGGGGGCCTACGAGCAGTACTTC. It is translated as CASSQGGQGAYEQYF.

V gene TRBV5-8 combines with J gene TRBJ2-2; D is perhaps TRBD1 (7 bases). V lost 8 bases to trimming and J lost 4 bases, with 18 bases between them. There are 15 residues in the CDR3. The germline gives CDR1 SGHTS, CDR2 YDEGEE. The CDR3 sequence is CARKRRGAGTGELFF. As DNA, the CDR3 is TGTGCCAGGAAACGCAGGGGGGCAGGCACCGGGGAGCTGTTTTTT.

The chain recombines TRBV29-1 with TRBJ2-5; D may correspond to TRBD1 or TRBD2 (5 bases each). The CDR3 runs to 14 residues. Germline values: CDR1 SQVTM, CDR2 ANQGSEA. V shed 6 bases and J shed 0 bases, with 14 bases lying between them. CDR3 DNA: TGCAGCGTGGGACGAACGGGGTACCAAGAGACCCAGTACTTC. Translation: CSVGRTGYQETQYF.

The chain joins TRBV4-1 to TRBJ1-1, with 9 bases matching TRBD1. Germline assignment: CDR1 MGHRA and CDR2 YSYEKL. CDR3 length equals 17 residues. Germline trimming cut 3 bases from V and 6 bases from J; bases unmatched to any gene: 14. The CDR3 DNA is TGCGCCAGCAGCCACCCCTTCGGCCGGACAGGGGAGGCTGAAGCTTTCTTT. It translates to CASSHPFGRTGEAEAFF.

This rearrangement joins TRBV6-5 to TRBJ2-7; D perhaps matches TRBD1 (5 bases). V shed 7 bases and J shed 7 bases, with 11 bases lying between them. CDR3 length: 11 amino acids. CDR1 and CDR2 (germline): MNHEY, SVGAGI. The CDR3 sequence: CASTWGGEQYF. The CDR3 nucleotides are TGTGCCAGCACATGGGGCGGAGAGCAGTACTTC.

V usage is TRBV7-8 and J usage is TRBJ2-1; TRBD2 might be the D (6 bases). Looked up from germline, CDR1 is SGHVS and CDR2 is FQNEAQ. The CDR3 length is 14 residues. V lost 5 bases and J lost 10, with 18 bases in between. The CDR3 coding sequence is TGTGCCAGCAGCACTACCTTTAGCGGAACCGAGCAGTTCTTC. Translation: CASSTTFSGTEQFF.

The chain is built from TRBV6-1 and TRBJ1-2, with D maybe TRBD1 (5 bases). The CDR3 has 13 residues. Germline-derived CDR1 and CDR2 are MNHNS and SASEGT. V dropped 8 bases and J dropped 4 bases, with 14 bases sitting between them. The CDR3 protein is CASGAGGFYGYTF. CDR3 nucleotides: TGTGCCAGCGGGGCTGGAGGGTTCTATGGCTACACCTTC.

V usage is TRBV7-8 and J usage is TRBJ2-1; D perhaps matches TRBD2 (5 bases). Trimming left V 5 bases short and J 6 bases short, with 11 bases between. The CDR3 spans 13 residues. Germline values: CDR1 SGHVS, CDR2 FQNEAQ. Written as DNA, the CDR3 is TGTGCCAGCAGCCCGGAGGCTTTCAATGAGCAGTTCTTC. Residues: CASSPEAFNEQFF. Together with reference TRBV7-8 and TRBJ2-1, the CDR3 gives the full variable domain: GAGVSQSPRYKVAKRGQDVALRCDPISGHVSLFWYQQALGQGPEFLTYFQNEAQLDKSGLPSDRFFAERPEGSVSTLKIQRTQQEDSAVYLCASSPEAFNEQFFGPGTRLTVL.

The chain links TRBV5-4 to TRBJ2-5; 8 bases agree with TRBD1. Germline CDR1 reads SGHNT; CDR2 reads YYREEE (reference sequence). The CDR3 spans 14 residues. V gave up 2 bases and J gave up 4 bases; unmatched junction bases: 4. CDR3 DNA sequence: TGTGCCAGCAGCTTAGGACAGGGTTCAGAGACCCAGTACTTC. It codes for CASSLGQGSETQYF.

The rearrangement links TRBV15 to TRBJ2-7; 10 bases line up with TRBD1. The CDR3 is 15 residues long. Unmatched junction bases numbered 5, after V lost 6 bases and J lost 0 bases. Germline V CDR1 and CDR2: LNHNV, YYDKDF (reference sequence). CDR3: CATRKGQGSSYEQYF. CDR3 DNA sequence: TGTGCCACCAGAAAGGGACAGGGGAGCTCCTACGAGCAGTACTTC.

This chain connects TRBV5-8 to TRBJ2-1; TRBD2 agrees at 8 bases. CDR3 length equals 17 residues. From germline, CDR1 is SGHTS and CDR2 YDEGEE. Unmatched junction bases numbered 9, after V lost 2 bases and J lost 2 bases. CDR3 amino acids: CASSLTGTRGTYNEQFF. The CDR3 DNA follows: TGTGCCAGCAGCTTAACCGGGACTAGGGGCACCTACAATGAGCAGTTCTTC.

This chain connects TRBV6-5 to TRBJ2-6; no definite D call. Trimming took off 4 bases at V and 0 bases at J, with 7 bases between the two ends. The length of the CDR3 is 15 residues. Per the germline V gene, CDR1 is MNHEY and CDR2 is SVGAGI. CDR3 protein: CASSLYPSGANVLTF. For the CDR3, the DNA is TGTGCCAGCAGTTTATACCCCTCTGGGGCCAACGTCCTGACTTTC.

The genes are TRBV10-2 and TRBJ1-1, with unresolved D. The CDR3 is 13 amino acids. The germline CDR1 and CDR2 sequences are WSHSY and SAAADI. Trimming stripped 3 bases from V and 5 bases from J, with 10 bases between. In nucleotides, the CDR3 is TGCGCCAGCAGTGACGGGAGCGGTACTGAAGCTTTCTTT. Encoded protein: CASSDGSGTEAFF.

This chain links TRBV27 with TRBJ1-6, with a weak D call TRBD1 (5 bases). V was cut by 2 bases and J by 9 bases, with 14 bases left in between. Germline CDR1 is MNHEY and CDR2 is SMNVEV (reference sequence). This CDR3 contains 15 residues. CDR3 in DNA: TGTGCCAGCAGTTTAAGTCGGGGGTTTGGTTCACCCCTCCACTTT. Translation gives CASSLSRGFGSPLHF.

The rearrangement links TRBV10-2 to TRBJ2-2; no reliable D call. Germline V lookup: CDR1 WSHSY, CDR2 SAAADI. The V end lost 5 bases, the J end lost 9 bases, and 10 bases lay between the germline ends. The CDR3 has 12 amino acids. CDR3 DNA: TGCGCCAGCAGTAGGGATCTTCGGGAGCTGTTTTTT. This codes for CASSRDLRELFF.